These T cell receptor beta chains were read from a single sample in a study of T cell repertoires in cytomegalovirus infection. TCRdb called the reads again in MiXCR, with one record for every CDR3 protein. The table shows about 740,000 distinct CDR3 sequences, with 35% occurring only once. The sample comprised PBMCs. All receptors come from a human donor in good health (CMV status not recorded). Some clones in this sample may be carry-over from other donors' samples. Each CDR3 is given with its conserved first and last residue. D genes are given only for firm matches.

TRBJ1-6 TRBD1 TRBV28 CASMTGYNSPLHF
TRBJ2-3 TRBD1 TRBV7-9 CASSLLPGQERTDTQYF
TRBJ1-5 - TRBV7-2 CASSLGGGTAQPQHF
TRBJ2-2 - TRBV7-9 CASSVQGRVTGELFF
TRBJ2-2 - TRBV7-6 CASRYETGSGELFF
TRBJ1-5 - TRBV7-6 CASSPGPSNQPQHF
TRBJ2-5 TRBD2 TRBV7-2 CASSLILAGGQETQYF
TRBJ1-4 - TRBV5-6 CASSFRQANEKLFF
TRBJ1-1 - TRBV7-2 CASSRRQVNTEAFF
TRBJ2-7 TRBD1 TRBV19 CASSKSGTGAFHEQYF
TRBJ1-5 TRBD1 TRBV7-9 CASSRSGGRNQPQHF
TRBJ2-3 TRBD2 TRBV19 CASSGGLGKTDTQYF
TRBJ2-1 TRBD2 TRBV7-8 CASSVAGGPRYEQFF
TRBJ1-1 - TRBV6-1 CASSPSKFGVTEAFF
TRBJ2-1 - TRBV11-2 CASNRDGLANNEQFF
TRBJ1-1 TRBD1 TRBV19 CAISIGGGVNTEAFF
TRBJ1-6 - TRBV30 CAWSVPSSYNSPLHF
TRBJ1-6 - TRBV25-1 CASSESSGANSPLHF
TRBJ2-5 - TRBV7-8 CASAESEGDLQETQYF
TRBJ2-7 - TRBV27 CASSLLKTDLYEQYF
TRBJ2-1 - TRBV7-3 CASSEDGYHEKFF
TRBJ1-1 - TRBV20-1 CSASSTDTEAFF
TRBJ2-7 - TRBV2 CASSTNSGHSYEQYF
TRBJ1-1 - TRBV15 CATSRGILADPGTEAFF
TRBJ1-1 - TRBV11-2 CASSGRYPNTEAFF
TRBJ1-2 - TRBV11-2 CASSLAVQGNGYTF
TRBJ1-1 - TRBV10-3 CAISEGGHTEAFF
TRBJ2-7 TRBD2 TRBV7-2 CASSSLSGSSSYEQYF
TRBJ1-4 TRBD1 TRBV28 CASGDSYNEKLFF
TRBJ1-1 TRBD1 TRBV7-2 CASSLVGGATTEAFF
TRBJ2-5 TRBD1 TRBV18 CASSSQGVGETQYF
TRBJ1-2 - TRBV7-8 CASSLSAASRTNYGYTF
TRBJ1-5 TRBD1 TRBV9 CARSVGGGGQPQHF
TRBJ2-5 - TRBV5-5 CASSLIQARLQETQYF
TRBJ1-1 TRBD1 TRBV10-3 CAISESGTGDTEAFF
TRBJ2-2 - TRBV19 CATNVGDTGELFF
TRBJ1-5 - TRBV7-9 CASSRDLRDQPQHF
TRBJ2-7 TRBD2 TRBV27 CASSPIIGPGGSYEQYF
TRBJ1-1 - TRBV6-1 CASKLKAGDTEAFF
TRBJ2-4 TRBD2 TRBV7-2 CASSSLTSSNIQYF
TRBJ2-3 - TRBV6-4 CASSERLTGFNYTDTQYF
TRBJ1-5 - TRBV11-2 CASSSKRPVEGSNQPQHF
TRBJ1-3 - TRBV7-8 CASSDLGGNTIYF
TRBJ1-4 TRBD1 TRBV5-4 CASSDQGGDEKLFF
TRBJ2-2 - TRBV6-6 CASSHGAGELFF
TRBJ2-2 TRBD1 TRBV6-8 CASRPTGGSTGELFF
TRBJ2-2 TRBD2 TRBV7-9 CASSPRTSGFTGELFF
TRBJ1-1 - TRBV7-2 CASSPLGNTEAFF
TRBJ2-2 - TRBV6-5 CASSYSQNTGELFF
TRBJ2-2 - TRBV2 CASIQERESGELFF
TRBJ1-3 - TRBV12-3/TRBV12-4 CASTLGVSGNTIYF
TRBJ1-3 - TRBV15 CATSRDATRGNTIYF
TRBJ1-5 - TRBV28 CSSSVIGAVEGSHHF